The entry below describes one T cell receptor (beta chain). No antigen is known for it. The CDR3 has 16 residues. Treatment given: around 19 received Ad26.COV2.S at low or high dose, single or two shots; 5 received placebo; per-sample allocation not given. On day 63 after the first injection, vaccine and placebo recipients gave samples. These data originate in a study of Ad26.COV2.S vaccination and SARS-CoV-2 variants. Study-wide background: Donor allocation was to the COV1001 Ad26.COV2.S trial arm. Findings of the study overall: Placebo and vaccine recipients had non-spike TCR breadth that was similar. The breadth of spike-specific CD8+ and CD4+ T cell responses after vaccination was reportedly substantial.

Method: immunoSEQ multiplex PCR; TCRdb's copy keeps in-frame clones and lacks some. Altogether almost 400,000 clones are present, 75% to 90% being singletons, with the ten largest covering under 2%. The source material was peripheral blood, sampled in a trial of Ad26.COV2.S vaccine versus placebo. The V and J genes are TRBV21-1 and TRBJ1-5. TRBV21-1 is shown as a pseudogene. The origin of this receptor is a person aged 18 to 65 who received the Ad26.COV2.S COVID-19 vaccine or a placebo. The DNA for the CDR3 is TGTGCCAGCAGCAAAGAGGGTGGGGACGTTAATCAGCCCCAGCATTTT. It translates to CASSKEGGDVNQPQHF.